Sequencing of this TCR beta chain was carried out in a study of CD8 T cells in ankylosing spondylitis. This clonotype has at least ten counts. TCRdb called the 5' RACE reads again in MiXCR, with one record for every CDR3 protein. The profile shows some 130,000 distinct CDR3 sequences, about an eighth of them singletons. The V end was cut by 8 bases, the J end by 0 bases, with 5 bases between. Germline-derived CDR1 and CDR2 are MNHEY and SMNVEV (reference sequence). The CDR3 totals 11 residues. This chain joins TRBV27 and TRBJ2-7, with D perhaps assigned TRBD1 or TRBD2 (5 bases each). Sequenced input: blood, either unsorted or a sorted T cell fraction (not recorded which). The TCR originated in a female donor with ankylosing spondylitis or in good health (not recorded which). CDR3 sequence reads: CASGTSYEQYF. CDR3 DNA sequence: TGTGCCAGCGGGACCTCCTACGAGCAGTACTTC.